The 27 T cell receptor beta chains presented below share a single source sample, sequenced in a study of blood T cells in healthy people across ages. Combining a sample-barcoded 5' primer with a J-beta primer mix, a second PCR ran for about 7 to 11 cycles. TCRdb ran MiXCR on the 5' RACE reads and lists one entry per CDR3 protein. Here the sample spans roughly 1.9 million distinct CDR3 sequences, roughly two fifths being singletons. Sequences were obtained from blood. These receptors were collected from a human donor in good health.

Only a few counts were recorded for this clonotype. The CDR3 spells CASSLTSGATSYEQYF. The CDR3 region has the DNA TGCGCCAGCAGCTTGACTAGCGGGGCCACCTCCTACGAGCAGTACTTC. This chain links TRBV5-1 with TRBJ2-7; TRBD2 matches 10 bases. The germline V gene has CDR1 SGHRS and CDR2 YFSETQ. Trimming cost V 1 base and J 0 bases; bases outside gene matches: 4. CDR3 length: 16 residues.

This chain uses TRBV2 with TRBJ2-6; maybe TRBD1 (6 bases). Germline CDR1 and CDR2: SNHLY and FYNNEI. V shed 8 bases and J shed 2 bases, with 10 bases lying between them. This CDR3 has 14 amino acids. The CDR3 sequence is CASFGGAGANVLTF. CDR3 nucleotides: TGTGCCAGCTTTGGGGGCGCTGGGGCCAACGTCCTGACTTTC.

This chain links TRBV4-1 with TRBJ1-1; no definite D call. The CDR3 is made up of 15 amino acids. V dropped 7 bases and J dropped 9 bases, with 24 bases sitting between them. Germline loops: CDR1 MGHRA, CDR2 YSYEKL. The CDR3 spells CASTTNLLGLRQAFF. CDR3 in DNA: TGCGCCAGCACCACCAATCTTTTGGGGTTACGGCAAGCTTTCTTT.

The rearrangement links TRBV7-6 to TRBJ1-2, with TRBD1 identical over 9 bases. The CDR3 spans 15 residues. Germline loops: CDR1 SGHVS, CDR2 FNYEAQ. Losses at the gene ends were 5 bases for V and 0 bases for J; bases not matched to a gene: 4. CDR3: CASSQNRGPNYGYTF. CDR3 sequence (DNA): TGTGCCAGCAGCCAAAACAGGGGGCCTAACTATGGCTACACCTTC.

This clonotype has only a few counts. V usage is TRBV12-3 or TRBV12-4 and J usage is TRBJ2-7; D tentatively fits TRBD1 or TRBD2 (7 bases each). The CDR3 loop spans 14 amino acids. Trimming cost V 6 bases and J 4 bases, with 16 bases left between them. CDR3 region: CASRRQGGTYEQYF. CDR3 nucleotide sequence: TGTGCCAGCAGGCGACAGGGAGGGACGTACGAGCAGTACTTC.

The genes are TRBV20-1 and TRBJ1-5; possibly TRBD1 for D (6 bases). The V gene lost 5 bases and the J gene lost 1 base, with 15 bases spanning the gap. Germline V lookup: CDR1 DFQATT, CDR2 SNEGSKA (reference sequence). The CDR3 extends over 15 amino acids. The CDR3 DNA sequence: TGCAGTGCTCTCTATTCCGGGACAAGCAATCAGCCCCAGCATTTT. It translates to CSALYSGTSNQPQHF.

The chain joins TRBV25-1 to TRBJ1-6, with 8 bases aligning to TRBD1. With V trimmed by 2 bases and J by 9 bases, 9 bases remained unmatched. The germline V gene has CDR1 MGHDK and CDR2 SYGVNS. The CDR3 totals 16 residues. The CDR3 loop reads CASSEPGQGKFSPLHF. Written as DNA, the CDR3 is TGTGCCAGCAGTGAACCCGGACAGGGAAAATTTTCACCCCTCCACTTT. The full variable domain, completed using reference TRBV25-1 and TRBJ1-6, is EADIYQTPRYLVIGTGKKITLECSQTMGHDKMYWYQQDPGMELHLIHYSYGVNSTEKGDLSSESTVSRIRTEHFPLTLESARPSHTSQYLCASSEPGQGKFSPLHFGNGTRLTVT.

The gene calls are TRBV7-2 and TRBJ1-1; the D gene is possibly TRBD1 (5 bases). Trimming shortened V by 7 bases and J by 1 base, and 16 bases separated the two germline ends. Germline assignment: CDR1 SGHTA and CDR2 FQGNSA. The CDR3 is made up of 15 amino acids. Here the CDR3 DNA reads TGTGCCAGCAACTCTCACATCGGGGGGAACACTGAAGCTTTCTTT. Its translation: CASNSHIGGNTEAFF.

This clonotype was recorded a few times. The chain uses TRBV29-1 and TRBJ2-1; 8 bases align to TRBD2. Germline trimming cut 0 bases from V and 15 bases from J; bases unmatched to any gene: 7. The CDR3 is made up of 12 amino acids. Germline V CDR1 and CDR2: SQVTM, ANQGSEA. Written as DNA, the CDR3 is TGCAGCGTTGAAGATCTTACGGGAGGGCGGTTCTTC. It codes for CSVEDLTGGRFF.

The V gene is TRBV6-2 or TRBV6-3, the J gene TRBJ1-5, with 7 bases that match TRBD1. Germline-derived CDR1 and CDR2 are MNHEY and SVGEGT. The CDR3 contains 14 residues. J lost 7 bases, V lost 5 bases, and 8 bases had no gene match. As DNA, the CDR3 is TGTGCCAGCAGTAACCGACAGGGTGGCCAGCCCCAGCATTTT. Translated: CASSNRQGGQPQHF.

CDR3 DNA: TGTGCCAGCGGCCTAACGCCCGGGACTAGATCAACAGATACGCAGTATTTT. It codes for CASGLTPGTRSTDTQYF. This rearrangement joins TRBV7-8 to TRBJ2-3; 8 bases map to TRBD2. Unmatched junction bases numbered 16, after V lost 8 bases and J lost 3 bases. CDR1 and CDR2 (germline): SGHVS, FQNEAQ. The CDR3 totals 17 residues.

V and J are TRBV28 and TRBJ1-2; no clear D gene. The CDR3 runs 13 residues. Trimming removed 3 bases at V and 4 bases at J, with 9 bases between. Germline loops: CDR1 MDHEN, CDR2 SYDVKM. The CDR3 spells CASSFLGSYGYTF. DNA of the CDR3: TGTGCCAGCAGTTTTTTAGGGTCCTATGGCTACACCTTC.

This chain connects TRBV6-2 or TRBV6-3 to TRBJ2-5; D call uncertain. This CDR3 region has 17 residues. The germline gives CDR1 MNHEY, CDR2 SVGEGT. Trimming took off 2 bases at V and 2 bases at J, with 18 bases between the two ends. Here the CDR3 DNA reads TGTGCCAGCAGTTACAGGCGCTCGGCGAGACTTCAAGAGACCCAGTACTTC. It specifies CASSYRRSARLQETQYF.

V and J are TRBV6-2 or TRBV6-3 and TRBJ2-5; 7 bases are shared with TRBD2. CDR1 is MNHEY, CDR2 SVGEGT, per germline. With 0 bases clipped from V and 4 bases from J, the junction kept 17 bases outside the gene matches. The CDR3 totals 19 residues. The CDR3 loop reads CASSYSKDAGTGGGETQYF. The CDR3, as DNA: TGTGCCAGCAGTTACTCAAAAGATGCGGGGACGGGAGGTGGAGAGACCCAGTACTTC.

This sequence joins TRBV6-5 and TRBJ1-2; perhaps TRBD1 as D (6 bases). This CDR3 is built from 14 residues. Germline lookup yields CDR1 MNHEY and CDR2 SVGAGI. The germline V and J ends were trimmed by 6 bases and 8 bases, with 19 bases remaining between them. The CDR3 DNA is TGTGCCAGCAGGTCTACAGGGCCGGGGGGGGGCTACACCTTC. This encodes CASRSTGPGGGYTF.

This clonotype showed up just a few times. The chain uses TRBV11-2 and TRBJ1-2; 9 nucleotides align to TRBD1. Looked up from germline, CDR1 is SGHAT and CDR2 is FQNNGV. The CDR3 sequence is 14 residues long. Trimming cost V 4 bases and J 8 bases; bases outside gene matches: 8. CDR3 amino acids: CASSSQGATGGYTF. Written as DNA, the CDR3 is TGTGCCAGCAGCTCACAGGGGGCAACGGGCGGCTACACCTTC.

Of note for this clonotype: The junction does not match germline at one end; this may be a read error. The J gene is TRBJ1-4, the V gene TRBV20-1; D may be TRBD1 (6 bases). CDR1 and CDR2 from the germline V gene are DFQATT and SNEGSKA (reference sequence). This CDR3 spans 13 amino acids. CDR3 nucleotides: TGCAGTGCTAGTGGGGGGGCGGATGAAAAACGGTTTTTT. Protein product: CSASGGADEKRFF.

The V call is TRBV7-2, the J call TRBJ1-3; perhaps TRBD1 as D (5 bases). The CDR3 runs to 15 residues. Germline V gene data show CDR1 as SGHTA and CDR2 as FQGNSA. The V end was cut by 7 bases, the J end by 0 bases, with 13 bases between. CDR3 loop: CASTYDSTSGNTIYF. DNA of the CDR3: TGTGCCAGCACCTACGACAGCACCTCTGGAAACACCATATATTTT.

This clonotype was detected a few times. This chain joins TRBV6-1 and TRBJ2-7, with 7 bases aligning to TRBD1. CDR1 and CDR2 from the germline V gene are MNHNS and SASEGT. This CDR3 is built from 14 residues. The ends lost 2 bases at V and 2 bases at J; junction bases unmatched: 3. CDR3 region: CASSELGTAYEQYF. CDR3 coding DNA: TGTGCCAGCAGTGAACTCGGGACAGCCTACGAGCAGTACTTC.

J is TRBJ2-7 and V is TRBV7-2; D remains ambiguous. V was cut by 2 bases and J by 3 bases, with 11 bases left in between. CDR3 length equals 14 residues. Per the germline V gene, CDR1 is SGHTA and CDR2 is FQGNSA. The CDR3 DNA is TGTGCCAGCAGCTTAAGCGCCAGTCACTACGAGCAGTACTTC. Amino acid sequence: CASSLSASHYEQYF.

The chain has TRBV28 and TRBJ1-5; no clear D gene. Germline V CDR1 and CDR2: MDHEN, SYDVKM. CDR3 size: 14 residues. The V end lost 5 bases, the J end lost 8 bases, and 16 bases lay between the germline ends. The DNA for the CDR3 is TGTGCCAGCAGTCCCCCATTCGGAGGGAAGCCCCAGCATTTT. Encoded protein: CASSPPFGGKPQHF.

The V call is TRBV6-2 or TRBV6-3, the J call TRBJ2-4, with 7 bases lining up with TRBD1. The better agreement between TRBJ2-7 and the DNA end casts doubt on the J call. This CDR3 has 16 amino acids. From germline, CDR1 is MNHEY and CDR2 SVGEGT. The CDR3, as DNA: TGTGCCAGCAGTTACGGCCGGACAGGATTAGGGACCGAGCAGTACTTC. It translates to CASSYGRTGLGTEQYF.

The CDR3 nucleotides are TGTGCCAGCGGGGGGGGCGCGTCCTACAATGAGCAGTTCTTC. Its translation: CASGGGASYNEQFF. This chain links TRBV6-2 or TRBV6-3 with TRBJ2-1, with TRBD2 as a possible D gene (7 bases). Germline V gene data show CDR1 as MNHEY and CDR2 as SVGEGT. V lost 8 bases and J lost 1, with 12 bases in between. The CDR3 is 14 residues long.

This clonotype was recorded a few times. This rearrangement joins TRBV20-1 to TRBJ1-6, with D possibly being TRBD1 (6 bases). This CDR3 is 15 amino acids long. Looked up from germline, CDR1 is DFQATT and CDR2 is SNEGSKA (reference sequence). V was clipped by 4 bases and J by 2 bases, with 12 bases between them. Here the CDR3 reads CSAMARGTYNSPLHF. CDR3 DNA: TGCAGTGCTATGGCTAGGGGGACCTATAATTCACCCCTCCACTTT.

The chain recombines TRBV4-1 with TRBJ2-7; D tentatively fits TRBD1 or TRBD2 (6 bases each). Looked up from germline, CDR1 is MGHRA and CDR2 is YSYEKL. Between the trimmed V and J ends, which lost 0 bases and 6 bases, there was a span of 12 bases. CDR3 length equals 14 residues. The CDR3 nucleotides are TGCGCCAGCAGCCAAGATCGGGGGCTGAGCGAGCAGTACTTC. Its translation is CASSQDRGLSEQYF.

V gene TRBV12-5 combines with J gene TRBJ2-1; 11 bases match TRBD2. The CDR3 loop spans 15 amino acids. Germline assignment: CDR1 LGHNT and CDR2 FRNRAP. The junction had 4 bases not matched to a gene; V was cut back by 1 base and J by 8 bases. DNA for the CDR3: TGTGCTAGTGGTTTGGGTGGACTAGCGGGTGATGAGCAGTTCTTC. Translating gives CASGLGGLAGDEQFF. Combining the CDR3 with reference TRBV12-5 and TRBJ2-1 gives the whole variable domain DARVTQTPRHKVTEMGQEVTMRCQPILGHNTVFWYRQTMMQGLELLAYFRNRAPLDDSGMPKDRFSAEMPDATLATLKIQPSEPRDSAVYFCASGLGGLAGDEQFFGPGTRLTVL.

This clonotype appeared a few times. The rearrangement joins TRBV12-3 or TRBV12-4 to TRBJ2-5; D is ambiguous. Trimming removed 4 bases at V and 2 bases at J, with 8 bases between. The length of the CDR3 is 13 residues. The CDR3 DNA follows: TGTGCCAGCAGTTCCGCCAGACAAGAGACCCAGTACTTC. It is translated as CASSSARQETQYF.